One sample yielded the 11 T cell receptor beta chains listed below, sequenced in a study of cytomegalovirus exposure and HLA in healthy donors. Only in-frame clones appear in the TCRdb table, and some are missing; sequencing was by immunoSEQ multiplex PCR. The sample consists of about 350,000 clones, roughly 87% of them appearing once. The sample consisted of PBMCs. These receptors originate from a young woman in good health and CMV-seropositive.

Only a few counts were recorded for this clone. J is TRBJ2-7 and V is TRBV2; TRBD2 might be the D (5 bases). There are 12 residues in the CDR3. The germline V and J ends were trimmed by 6 bases and 5 bases, with 11 bases remaining between them. CDR1 SNHLY and CDR2 FYNNEI come from the germline V gene. CDR3 residues: CASRPGLHEQYF. In DNA form, the CDR3 reads TGTGCCAGCAGACCCGGACTCCACGAGCAGTACTTC.

This chain joins TRBV5-6 and TRBJ2-7; D possibly corresponds to TRBD1 (6 bases). In germline, CDR1 is SGHDT, CDR2 YYEEEE. CDR3 length: 16 amino acids. V lost 1 base, J lost 6 bases, and 20 bases lay in between. The CDR3 reads CASSLMADRTAVEQYF. DNA of the CDR3: TGTGCCAGCAGCTTGATGGCAGACCGGACAGCCGTCGAGCAGTACTTC.

The chain carries TRBV6-5 and TRBJ2-3; 12 bases are a match to TRBD2. J was trimmed by 3 bases and V by 0 bases; bases with no gene match: 1. Per germline, CDR1 MNHEY and CDR2 SVGAGI. The CDR3 length is 16 residues. CDR3 sequence reads: CASSYSTSGSTDTQYF. CDR3 coding DNA: TGTGCCAGCAGTTACTCGACTAGCGGGAGTACAGATACGCAGTATTTT.

V gene TRBV6-5 combines with J gene TRBJ1-4, with no clear D. Germline V gives CDR1 MNHEY, CDR2 SVGAGI. The CDR3 has 15 amino acids. The V gene lost 2 bases and the J gene lost 6 bases, with 13 bases spanning the gap. The CDR3 loop is CASSYLTEVDEKLFF. The CDR3 region has the DNA TGTGCCAGCAGTTACCTTACAGAAGTCGATGAAAAACTGTTTTTT.

This sequence joins TRBV19 and TRBJ1-2; TRBD1 agrees at 11 bases. V lost 3 bases to trimming and J lost 0 bases; unmatched junction nucleotides: 12. The germline V gene encodes CDR1 LNHDA and CDR2 SQIVND (reference sequence). The CDR3 loop spans 19 amino acids. CDR3 in amino acids: CASSILTRTGGPTNYGYTF. The DNA for the CDR3 is TGTGCCAGTAGTATCCTCACGCGGACAGGGGGCCCCACTAACTATGGCTACACCTTC.

The chain combines TRBV5-4 with TRBJ1-4; no clear D. The CDR3 contains 13 residues. Looked up from germline, CDR1 is SGHNT and CDR2 is YYREEE (reference sequence). The V end lost 0 bases, the J end lost 4 bases, and 4 bases lay between the germline ends. The CDR3 reads CASSLESNEKLFF. CDR3 nucleotides: TGTGCCAGCAGCTTGGAGAGTAATGAAAAACTGTTTTTT.

The chain joins TRBV6-5 to TRBJ2-4; 7 bases match TRBD2. The CDR3 is 15 amino acids. Germline CDR1 is MNHEY and CDR2 is SVGAGI. Unmatched junction bases numbered 3, after V lost 2 bases and J lost 2 bases. The CDR3 sequence: CASSYQRGSKNIQYF. The CDR3 bases are TGTGCCAGCAGTTACCAGCGGGGATCCAAAAACATTCAGTACTTC.

CDR3 nucleotide sequence: TGTGCCAGCAGCCAAGAGGACAGGGGGCTATCTGAAGCTTTCTTT. Protein: CASSQEDRGLSEAFF. The J gene is TRBJ1-1, the V gene TRBV4-2, with TRBD1 matching 11 bases. Per germline, CDR1 LGHNA and CDR2 YNFKEQ. The V and J ends lost 0 bases and 6 bases, in that order; junction bases with no gene match: 3. The CDR3 has 15 amino acids.

This sequence joins TRBV5-1 and TRBJ1-4; D is ambiguous. The CDR3 length is 14 residues. The V gene lost 0 bases and the J gene lost 5 bases, with 8 bases spanning the gap. From germline, CDR1 is SGHRS and CDR2 YFSETQ. The CDR3 here is CASSLVRGNEKLFF. The CDR3 nucleotides are TGCGCCAGCAGCTTGGTTCGCGGGAATGAAAAACTGTTTTTT.

Only one count was recorded for this clone. This rearrangement joins TRBV4-3 to TRBJ2-1, with D possibly matching TRBD2 (6 bases). Germline values: CDR1 LGHNA, CDR2 YSLEER. CDR3 length: 14 residues. The germline V and J ends were trimmed by 0 bases and 8 bases, with 11 bases remaining between them. The CDR3 coding sequence is TGCGCCAGCAGCCAAGACCTAGCGTGGCATGAGCAGTTCTTC. Amino acids: CASSQDLAWHEQFF.

V usage is TRBV7-3 and J usage is TRBJ2-1; tentatively, D is TRBD1 or TRBD2 (6 bases each). From germline, CDR1 is SGHTA and CDR2 FQGTGA. The V gene lost 2 bases and the J gene lost 2 bases, with 13 bases spanning the gap. This CDR3 has 16 residues. In DNA, the CDR3 is TGTGCCAGCAGCTTACTTGGAGGGGGAACCTACAATGAGCAGTTCTTC. Residues: CASSLLGGGTYNEQFF.